What follows describes a single T cell receptor beta chain. Its antigen is not identified. The germline gene is not matched at one end of the junction; a read error may be the cause. Researchers built TCR beta libraries using quantitative 5'-RACE with molecular barcodes. TCRdb re-analysed the 5' RACE reads in MiXCR, keeping a single row per CDR3 protein. The sample lists under 300,000 distinct CDR3 sequences, 10% occurring once. This sample stems from a study of CD8 T cells in ankylosing spondylitis. Study-level points and caveats: One TCR beta motif, made up of 7 or 8 highly homologous variants, appeared characteristic of ankylosing spondylitis blood. Matched synovial fluid from ankylosing spondylitis patients was reported to be enriched for disease-linked clones.

Sequencing was carried out using blood, either unsorted or a sorted T cell fraction (not recorded which). The sequence derives from a male donor with ankylosing spondylitis or in good health (not recorded which).

The CDR3 nucleotides are TGCAGTGCGAGAGGCTTGGGGCTTGACTACGAGCAGTACTTC. This encodes CSARGLGLDYEQYF. The rearrangement uses TRBV20-1 and TRBJ2-7, with D possibly TRBD1 on 5 matching bases. Germline CDR1 DFQATT, CDR2 SNEGSKA (reference sequence). CDR3 length equals 14 residues.